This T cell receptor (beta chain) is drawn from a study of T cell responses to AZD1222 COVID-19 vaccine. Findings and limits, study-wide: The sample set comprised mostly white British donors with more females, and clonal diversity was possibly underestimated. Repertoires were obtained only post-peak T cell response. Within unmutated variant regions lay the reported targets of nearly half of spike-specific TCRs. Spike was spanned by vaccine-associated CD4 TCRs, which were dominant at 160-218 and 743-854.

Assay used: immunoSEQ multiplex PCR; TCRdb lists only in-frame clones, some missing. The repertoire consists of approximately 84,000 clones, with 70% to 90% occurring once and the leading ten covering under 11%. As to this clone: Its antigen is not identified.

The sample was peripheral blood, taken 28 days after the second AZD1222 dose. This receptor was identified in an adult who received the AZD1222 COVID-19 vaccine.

CDR3 DNA sequence: TGTGCCAGTAGTCCCAGGTTGGGGGGGTTCACTGAAGCTTTCTTT. Encoded protein: CASSPRLGGFTEAFF. The chain couples TRBV19 to TRBJ1-1, with D possibly matching TRBD1 (5 bases). V dropped 5 bases and J dropped 4 bases, with 17 bases sitting between them. Germline loops: CDR1 LNHDA, CDR2 SQIVND (reference sequence). The CDR3 is made up of 15 amino acids.